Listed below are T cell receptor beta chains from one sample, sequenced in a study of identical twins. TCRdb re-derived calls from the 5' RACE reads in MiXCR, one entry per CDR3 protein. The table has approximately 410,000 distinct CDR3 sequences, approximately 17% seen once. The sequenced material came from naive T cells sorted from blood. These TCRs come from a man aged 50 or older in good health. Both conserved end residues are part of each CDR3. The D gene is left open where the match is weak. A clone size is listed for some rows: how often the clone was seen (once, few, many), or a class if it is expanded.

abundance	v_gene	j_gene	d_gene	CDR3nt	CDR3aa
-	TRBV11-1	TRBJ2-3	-	TGTGCCAGCAGCCAGGGGCTAACAGAGATCTCTAGCACAGATACGCAGTATTTT	CASSQGLTEISSTDTQYF
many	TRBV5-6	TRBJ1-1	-	TGTGCCAGCAGCTTGCCCACGGGCCCACGGGGAACGGCTTTCTTT	CASSLPTGPRGTAFF
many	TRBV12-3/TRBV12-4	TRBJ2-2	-	TGTGCCAGCAGGGGGGACACCTGGAACACCGGGGAGCTGTTTTTT	CASRGDTWNTGELFF
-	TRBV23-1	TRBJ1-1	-	TGCGCCAGCAGTCAATCGAGGGTGAACACTGAAGCTTTCTTT	CASSQSRVNTEAFF
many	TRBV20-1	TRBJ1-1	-	TGCAGCGCCGAACCCAGGGAGGGCACTGAAGCTTTCTTT	CSAEPREGTEAFF
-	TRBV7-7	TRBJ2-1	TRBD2	TGTGCCAGCAGCCATAGCGGGGTCTACAATGAGCAGTTCTTC	CASSHSGVYNEQFF
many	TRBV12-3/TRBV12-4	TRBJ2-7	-	TGTGCCAGCAGTTTGTTCTATGACGAGCAGTACTTC	CASSLFYDEQYF
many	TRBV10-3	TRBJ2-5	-	TGTGCCATCAGTGAGTCTTTAAGCGGCGAGACCCAGTACTTC	CAISESLSGETQYF
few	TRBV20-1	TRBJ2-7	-	TGCAGTACAGGAGTGGGTAACGAGCAGTACTTC	CSTGVGNEQYF
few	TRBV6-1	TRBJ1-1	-	TGTGCCAGCATTCCACCCGGGGGGAACACTGAAGCTTTCTTT	CASIPPGGNTEAFF
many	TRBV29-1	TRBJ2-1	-	TGCAGCGTTGAAACAGGACCCAGCTCCTACAATGAGCAGTTCTTC	CSVETGPSSYNEQFF
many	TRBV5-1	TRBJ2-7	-	TGCGCCAGCAGCTTGGCGATGAATCACTACTACGAGCAGTACTTC	CASSLAMNHYYEQYF
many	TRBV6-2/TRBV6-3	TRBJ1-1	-	TGTGCCAGCAGCCCCCCCGTACAGGGTTTCACTGAAGCTTTCTTT	CASSPPVQGFTEAFF
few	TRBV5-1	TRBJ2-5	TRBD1	TGCGCCAGCACCCAAGGGGGACAGGCCCAAGAGACCCAGTACTTC	CASTQGGQAQETQYF
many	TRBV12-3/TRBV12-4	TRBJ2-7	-	TGTGCCAGCAGTGAGGGACAAGCCTCCTACGAGCAGTACTTC	CASSEGQASYEQYF
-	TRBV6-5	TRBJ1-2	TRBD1	TGTGCCAGCAGTTACGGACAGGCGATTTACTATGGCTACACCTTC	CASSYGQAIYYGYTF
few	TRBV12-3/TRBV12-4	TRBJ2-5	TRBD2	TGTGCCAGCAGTTCGGGGACTAGCGGGAATGAAGAGACCCAGTACTTC	CASSSGTSGNEETQYF
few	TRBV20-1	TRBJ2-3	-	TGCAGTGAATTAGACGTTAGCACAGATACGCAGTATTTT	CSELDVSTDTQYF
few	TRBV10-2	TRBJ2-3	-	TGCGCCAGCAGGCTTGAGGGCCCTAAGTTCAATACGCAGTATTTT	CASRLEGPKFNTQYF
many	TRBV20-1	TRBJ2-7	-	TGCAGTGCTAGAGATTTGAACGAGGAGGCCTACGAGCAGTACTTC	CSARDLNEEAYEQYF
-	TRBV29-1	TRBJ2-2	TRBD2	TGCAGCGCCGGACTAGCGGGAGGGTCCGTTTCGTACACCGGGGAGCTGTTTTTT	CSAGLAGGSVSYTGELFF
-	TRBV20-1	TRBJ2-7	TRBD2	TGCAGCGCAACTAGCGGGAGTTACGAGCAGTACTTC	CSATSGSYEQYF
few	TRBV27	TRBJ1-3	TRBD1	TGTGCCAGCAGTTTACCCCTTGACAGGGGGCCAGACACCATATATTTT	CASSLPLDRGPDTIYF
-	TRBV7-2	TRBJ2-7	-	TGTGCCAGCAGCGATCCCGTGTACGAGCAGTACTTC	CASSDPVYEQYF
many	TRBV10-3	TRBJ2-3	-	TGTGCCATCGGAGAGGGCGGGATAGATACGCAGTATTTT	CAIGEGGIDTQYF
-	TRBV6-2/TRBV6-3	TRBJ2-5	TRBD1	TGTGCCAGCAGTGCTTTCCGGGACAGGGTTGAGACCCAGTACTTC	CASSAFRDRVETQYF
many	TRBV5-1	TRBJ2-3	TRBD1	TGCGCCAGCAGCTTCGGGACAGCTACCAACTCCTACACAGATACGCAGTATTTT	CASSFGTATNSYTDTQYF
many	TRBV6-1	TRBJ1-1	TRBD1	TGTGCCAGCAGGGGGACAGGGCTCACTCTGGCTACTGAAGCTTTCTTT	CASRGTGLTLATEAFF
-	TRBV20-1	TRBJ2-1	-	TGCAGTGCCGACGCAGACAGCAATGAGCAGTTCTTC	CSADADSNEQFF
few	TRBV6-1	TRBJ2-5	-	TGTGCCAGCGCCTCCAACGCCGCGCGGGGCCGGGAGACCCAGTACTTC	CASASNAARGRETQYF
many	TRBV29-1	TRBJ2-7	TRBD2	TGCAGCGTTGAAACCCATACGGCGGGGGTGAACTACGAGCAGTACTTC	CSVETHTAGVNYEQYF
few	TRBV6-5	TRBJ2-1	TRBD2	TGTGCCAGCAGCTACGTGGCTAGCGGGAATCGCTACAATGAGCAGTTCTTC	CASSYVASGNRYNEQFF
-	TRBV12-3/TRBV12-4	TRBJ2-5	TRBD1	TGTGCCAGCAGTAATACAGGGGGCGCGGAGACCCAGTACTTC	CASSNTGGAETQYF
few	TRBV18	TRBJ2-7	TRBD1	TGTGCCAGCTCACCCAGGGGGCGGTTTCTAACGGGGGAGCAGTACTTC	CASSPRGRFLTGEQYF
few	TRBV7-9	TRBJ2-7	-	TGTGCCAGCAGCTTAGCGCACAGGACCTACGAGCAGTACTTC	CASSLAHRTYEQYF
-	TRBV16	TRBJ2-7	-	TGTGCCAGCAGCCCAAGGGCGGGGTCCCTCTACGAGCAGTACTTC	CASSPRAGSLYEQYF
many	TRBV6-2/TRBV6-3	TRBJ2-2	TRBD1	TGTGCCAGCAGGACCTTTTTACAGGGGACCGGGGAGCTGTTTTTT	CASRTFLQGTGELFF
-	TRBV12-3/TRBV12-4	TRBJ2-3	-	TGTGCCAGCAGCCCCGGAGGGGGACGGACTTACACAGATACGCAGTATTTT	CASSPGGGRTYTDTQYF
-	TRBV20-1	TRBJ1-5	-	TGCAGTGCTAAGGGGTCTGTCGGCAATCAGCCCCAGCATTTT	CSAKGSVGNQPQHF
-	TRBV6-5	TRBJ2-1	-	TGTGCCAGCAGTTACTCGTCGAGGGGATCCTACAATGAGCAGTTCTTC	CASSYSSRGSYNEQFF
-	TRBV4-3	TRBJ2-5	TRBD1	TGCGCCAGCAGCCAAGAGGGGACAGGGGGCTTAGAGACCCAGTACTTC	CASSQEGTGGLETQYF
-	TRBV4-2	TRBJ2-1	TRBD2	TGTGCCAGCAGCCAAGCGGCGGCGGGAGGAGTTGGGAATGAGCAGTTCTTC	CASSQAAAGGVGNEQFF
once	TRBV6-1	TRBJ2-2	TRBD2	TGTGCCAGCACTGTATACTCAGCGGGAACCGGGGAGCTGTTTTTT	CASTVYSAGTGELFF
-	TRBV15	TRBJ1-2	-	TGTGCCACCAGCAGAGCGCAGGGAGGGTATGGCTACACCTTC	CATSRAQGGYGYTF
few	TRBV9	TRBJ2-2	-	TGTGCCAGCAGCGTCCAAGGACAAACGAACACCGGGGAGCTGTTTTTT	CASSVQGQTNTGELFF